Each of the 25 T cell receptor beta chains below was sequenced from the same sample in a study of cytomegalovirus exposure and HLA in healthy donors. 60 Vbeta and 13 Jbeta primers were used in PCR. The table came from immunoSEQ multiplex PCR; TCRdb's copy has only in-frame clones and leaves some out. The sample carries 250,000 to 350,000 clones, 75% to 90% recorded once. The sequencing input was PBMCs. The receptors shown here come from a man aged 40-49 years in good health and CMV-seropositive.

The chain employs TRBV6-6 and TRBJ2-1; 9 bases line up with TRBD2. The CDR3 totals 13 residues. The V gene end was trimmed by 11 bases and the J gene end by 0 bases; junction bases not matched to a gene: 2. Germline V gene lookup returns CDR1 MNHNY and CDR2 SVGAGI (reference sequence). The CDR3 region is CAGSGSSYNEQFF. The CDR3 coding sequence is TGTGCCGGTAGCGGGAGCTCCTACAATGAGCAGTTCTTC.

In DNA, the CDR3 is TGTGCCAGCAGCTTCTACAGGGTCAAGTTCTTC. It codes for CASSFYRVKFF. V gene TRBV7-2 combines with J gene TRBJ2-1; TRBD1 is a possible D gene (6 bases). The CDR3 consists of 11 residues. Germline V gene data show CDR1 as SGHTA and CDR2 as FQGNSA. Deletions cut 3 bases from V and 14 bases from J, with 11 bases between.

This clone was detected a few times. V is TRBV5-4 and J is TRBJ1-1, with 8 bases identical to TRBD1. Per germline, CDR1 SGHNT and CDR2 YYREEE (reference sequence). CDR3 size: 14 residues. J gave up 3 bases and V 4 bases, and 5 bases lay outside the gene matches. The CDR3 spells CASSEDRAYTEAFF. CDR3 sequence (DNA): TGTGCCAGCAGCGAGGACAGGGCTTACACTGAAGCTTTCTTT.

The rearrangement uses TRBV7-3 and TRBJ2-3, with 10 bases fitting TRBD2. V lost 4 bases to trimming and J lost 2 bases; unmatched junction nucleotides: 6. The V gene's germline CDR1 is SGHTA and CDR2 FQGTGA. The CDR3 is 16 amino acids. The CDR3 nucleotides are TGTGCCAGCAGCTCTAGCGGGAGAGGGACCACAGATACGCAGTATTTT. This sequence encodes CASSSSGRGTTDTQYF.

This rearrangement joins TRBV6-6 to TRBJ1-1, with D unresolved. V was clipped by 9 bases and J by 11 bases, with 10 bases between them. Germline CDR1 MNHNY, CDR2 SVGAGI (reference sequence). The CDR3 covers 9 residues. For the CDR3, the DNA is TGTGCCAGTACGGGGAGGGCTTTCTTT. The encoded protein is CASTGRAFF.

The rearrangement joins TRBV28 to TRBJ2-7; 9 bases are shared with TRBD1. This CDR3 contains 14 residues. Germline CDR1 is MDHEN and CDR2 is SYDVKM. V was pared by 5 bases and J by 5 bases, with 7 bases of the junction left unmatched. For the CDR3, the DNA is TGTGCCAGCAGTAGGGACAGGGTGAGGGACGAGCAGTACTTC. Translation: CASSRDRVRDEQYF.

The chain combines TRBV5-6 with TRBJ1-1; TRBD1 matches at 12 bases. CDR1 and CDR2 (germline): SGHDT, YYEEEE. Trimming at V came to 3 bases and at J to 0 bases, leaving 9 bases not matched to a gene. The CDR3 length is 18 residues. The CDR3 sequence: CASSYWVGTGGMNTEAFF. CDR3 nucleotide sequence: TGTGCCAGCAGCTATTGGGTCGGGACAGGGGGCATGAACACTGAAGCTTTCTTT.

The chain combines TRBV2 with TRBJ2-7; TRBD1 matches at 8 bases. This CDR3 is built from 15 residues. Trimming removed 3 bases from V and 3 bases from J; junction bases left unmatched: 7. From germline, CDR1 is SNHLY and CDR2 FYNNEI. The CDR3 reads CASSDSGQGGYEQYF. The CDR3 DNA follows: TGTGCCAGCAGTGACTCTGGACAGGGTGGCTACGAGCAGTACTTC.

The CDR3 DNA follows: TGTGCCAGCTCGCCCTTGGACAGGGTCAACACTGAAGCTTTCTTT. Amino acid sequence: CASSPLDRVNTEAFF. The chain couples TRBV18 to TRBJ1-1; TRBD1 aligns across 8 bases. V trimming: 6 bases; J trimming: 2 bases; junction bases outside the gene matches: 8. Germline-derived CDR1 and CDR2 are KGHSH and LQKENI. The CDR3 totals 15 residues.

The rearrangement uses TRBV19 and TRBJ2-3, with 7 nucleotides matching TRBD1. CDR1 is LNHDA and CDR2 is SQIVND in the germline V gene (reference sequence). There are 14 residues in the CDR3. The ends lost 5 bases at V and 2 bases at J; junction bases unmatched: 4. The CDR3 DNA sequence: TGTGCCAGTAGTGGACAGGCCTCCACAGATACGCAGTATTTT. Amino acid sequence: CASSGQASTDTQYF.

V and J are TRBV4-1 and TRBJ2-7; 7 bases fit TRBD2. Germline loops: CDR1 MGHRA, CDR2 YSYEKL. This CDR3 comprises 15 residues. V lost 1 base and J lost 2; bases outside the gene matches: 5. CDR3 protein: CASSQVEAGAYEQYF. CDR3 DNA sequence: TGCGCCAGCAGCCAAGTCGAGGCGGGAGCCTACGAGCAGTACTTC.

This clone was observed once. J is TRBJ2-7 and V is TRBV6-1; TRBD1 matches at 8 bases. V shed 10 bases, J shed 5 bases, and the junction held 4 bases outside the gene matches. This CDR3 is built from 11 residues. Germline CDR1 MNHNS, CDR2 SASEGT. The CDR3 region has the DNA TGTGCCACCGACAGGGGCCACGAGCAGTACTTC. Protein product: CATDRGHEQYF.

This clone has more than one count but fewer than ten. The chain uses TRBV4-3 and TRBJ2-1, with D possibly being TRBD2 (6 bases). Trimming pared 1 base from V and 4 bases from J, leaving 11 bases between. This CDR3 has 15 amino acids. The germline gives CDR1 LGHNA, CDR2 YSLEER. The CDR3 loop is CASSQGAGRYNEQFF. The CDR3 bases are TGCGCCAGCAGCCAAGGGGCGGGACGATACAATGAGCAGTTCTTC.

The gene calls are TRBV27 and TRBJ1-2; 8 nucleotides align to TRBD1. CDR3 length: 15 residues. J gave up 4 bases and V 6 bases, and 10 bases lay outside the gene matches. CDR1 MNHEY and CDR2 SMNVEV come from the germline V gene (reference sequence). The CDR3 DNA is TGTGCCAGCAGACTTCAGGGGGCGATCCCCTATGGCTACACCTTC. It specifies CASRLQGAIPYGYTF.

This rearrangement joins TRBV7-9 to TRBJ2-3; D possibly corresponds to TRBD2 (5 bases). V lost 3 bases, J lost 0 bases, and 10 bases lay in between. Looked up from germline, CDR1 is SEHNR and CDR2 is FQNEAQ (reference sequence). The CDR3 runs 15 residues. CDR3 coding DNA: TGTGCCAGCAGCTTGGGAGAAACTAGCACAGATACGCAGTATTTT. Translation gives CASSLGETSTDTQYF.

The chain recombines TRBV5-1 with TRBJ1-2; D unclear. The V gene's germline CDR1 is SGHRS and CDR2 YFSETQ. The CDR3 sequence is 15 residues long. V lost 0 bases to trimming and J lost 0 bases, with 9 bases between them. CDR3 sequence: CASSLGGGSNYGYTF. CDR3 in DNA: TGCGCCAGCAGCTTGGGAGGAGGTTCTAACTATGGCTACACCTTC. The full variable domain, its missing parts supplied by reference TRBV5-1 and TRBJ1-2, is KAGVTQTPRYLIKTRGQQVTLSCSPISGHRSVSWYQQTPGQGLQFLFEYFSETQRNKGNFPGRFSGRQFSNSRSEMNVSTLELGDSALYLCASSLGGGSNYGYTFGSGTRLTVV.

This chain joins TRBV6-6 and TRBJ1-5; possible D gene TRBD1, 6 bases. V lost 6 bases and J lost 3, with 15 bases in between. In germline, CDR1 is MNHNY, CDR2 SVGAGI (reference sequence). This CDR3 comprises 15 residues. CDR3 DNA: TGTGCCAGCAGCCCCTACCAGGGGACCAATCAGCCCCAGCATTTT. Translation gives CASSPYQGTNQPQHF.

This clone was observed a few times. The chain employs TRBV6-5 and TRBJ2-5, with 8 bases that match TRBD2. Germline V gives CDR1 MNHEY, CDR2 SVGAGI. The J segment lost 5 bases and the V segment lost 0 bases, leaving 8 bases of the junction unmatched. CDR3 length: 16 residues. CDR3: CASSYSTGGVEETQYF. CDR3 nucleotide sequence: TGTGCCAGCAGTTACTCAACGGGAGGGGTCGAGGAGACCCAGTACTTC.

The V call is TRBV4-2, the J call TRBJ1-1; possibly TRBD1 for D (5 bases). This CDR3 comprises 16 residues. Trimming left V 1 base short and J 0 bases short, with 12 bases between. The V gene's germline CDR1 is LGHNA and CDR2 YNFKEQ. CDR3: CASSQVARAMNTEAFF. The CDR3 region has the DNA TGTGCCAGCAGCCAAGTTGCCAGGGCGATGAACACTGAAGCTTTCTTT.

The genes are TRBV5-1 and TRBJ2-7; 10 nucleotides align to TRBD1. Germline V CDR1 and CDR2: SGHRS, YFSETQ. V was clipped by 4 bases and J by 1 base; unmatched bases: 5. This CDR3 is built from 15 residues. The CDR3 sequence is CASSPSGQGSYEQYF. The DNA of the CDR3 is TGCGCCAGCAGCCCTTCGGGACAGGGGTCCTACGAGCAGTACTTC.

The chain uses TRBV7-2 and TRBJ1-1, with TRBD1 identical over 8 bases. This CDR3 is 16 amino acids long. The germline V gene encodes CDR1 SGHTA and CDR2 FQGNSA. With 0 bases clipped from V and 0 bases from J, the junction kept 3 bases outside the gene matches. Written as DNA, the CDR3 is TGTGCCAGCAGCTTAGCGGGACAGGCCCTGAACACTGAAGCTTTCTTT. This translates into CASSLAGQALNTEAFF.

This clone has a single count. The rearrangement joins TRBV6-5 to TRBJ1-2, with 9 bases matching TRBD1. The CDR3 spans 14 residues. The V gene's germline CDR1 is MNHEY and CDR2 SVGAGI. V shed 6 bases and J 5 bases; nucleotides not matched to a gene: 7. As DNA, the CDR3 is TGTGCCAGCAGCCCCGGGACAGGGTATTATGGCTACACCTTC. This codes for CASSPGTGYYGYTF.

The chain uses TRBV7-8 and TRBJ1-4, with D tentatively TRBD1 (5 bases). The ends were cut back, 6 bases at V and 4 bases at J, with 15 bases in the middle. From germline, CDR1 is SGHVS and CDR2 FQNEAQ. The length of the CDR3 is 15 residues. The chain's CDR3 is CASRPRPDNNEKLFF. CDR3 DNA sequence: TGTGCCAGCAGACCGCGCCCGGACAATAATGAAAAACTGTTTTTT.

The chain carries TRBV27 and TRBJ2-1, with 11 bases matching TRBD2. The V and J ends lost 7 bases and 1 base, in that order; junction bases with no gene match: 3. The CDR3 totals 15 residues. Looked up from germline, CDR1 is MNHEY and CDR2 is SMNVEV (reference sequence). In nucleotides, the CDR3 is TGTGCCAGCACCCTAGCGGGAGGTTCCTACAATGAGCAGTTCTTC. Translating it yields CASTLAGGSYNEQFF.

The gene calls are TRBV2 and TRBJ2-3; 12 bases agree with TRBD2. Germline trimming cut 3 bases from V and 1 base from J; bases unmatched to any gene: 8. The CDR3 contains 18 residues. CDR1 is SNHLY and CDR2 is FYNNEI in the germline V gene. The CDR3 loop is CASSEPSGRAGRTDTQYF. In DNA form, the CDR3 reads TGTGCCAGCAGTGAGCCTAGCGGGAGGGCCGGGCGCACAGATACGCAGTATTTT.